These 23 T cell receptor beta chains share one sample of origin, sequenced in a study of T cells in Graves' hyperthyroidism and ophthalmopathy. The investigators amplified TCR beta CDR3 regions from RNA transcripts. HTBI primers were the set used in a first-round RT-PCR of the TCR CDR3. From the multiplex PCR reads, TCRdb called clonotypes with MiXCR, one entry per CDR3 protein. Of approximately 380,000 distinct CDR3 sequences listed, over 12% are singletons. The sequencing sample was made of blood. All receptors come from a man between 50 and 59 years old with Graves' ophthalmopathy.

Ten or more counts support this clonotype. The J gene is TRBJ2-1, the V gene TRBV7-6, with 7 bases that match TRBD2. Looked up from germline, CDR1 is SGHVS and CDR2 is FNYEAQ. The CDR3 totals 14 residues. The trim removed 5 bases at V and 6 bases at J, leaving 7 bases unmatched. CDR3 sequence: CASSAELASNEQFF. The CDR3 nucleotides read TGTGCCAGCAGCGCAGAACTAGCGAGCAATGAGCAGTTCTTC.

This clonotype appeared many times. V is TRBV30 and J is TRBJ1-1, with TRBD1 as a possible D gene (5 bases). V lost 3 bases and J lost 1, with 12 bases in between. CDR1 is GTSNPN and CDR2 is SVGIG in the germline V gene (reference sequence). The CDR3 extends over 14 amino acids. For the CDR3, the DNA is TGTGCCTGGAGCGGCGGGACTTCGAACACTGAAGCTTTCTTT. Its protein is CAWSGGTSNTEAFF.

The chain recombines TRBV30 with TRBJ2-7, with 11 bases aligning to TRBD1. The J segment lost 5 bases and the V segment lost 0 bases, leaving 6 bases of the junction unmatched. CDR3 size: 15 residues. Per germline, CDR1 GTSNPN and CDR2 SVGIG (reference sequence). The CDR3 loop is CAWSVRRTGGNEQYF. CDR3 DNA sequence: TGTGCCTGGAGTGTACGGAGGACAGGGGGCAACGAGCAGTACTTC.

This clonotype has a count of ten or more. The gene calls are TRBV11-3 and TRBJ1-2; D is perhaps TRBD1 (6 bases). The V end lost 4 bases, the J end lost 3 bases, and 15 bases lay between the germline ends. Germline V gene data show CDR1 as SGHNT and CDR2 as YENEEA. The CDR3 covers 15 residues. The CDR3 loop is CASSSGEQGYYGYTF. For the CDR3, the DNA is TGTGCCAGCAGCTCAGGGGAACAGGGCTACTATGGCTACACCTTC.

A note on this clonotype: A clone one base away is much larger, so this may be a read error. V and J are TRBV7-9 and TRBJ1-1; possible D gene TRBD1, 6 bases. Germline V gene data show CDR1 as SEHNR and CDR2 as FQNEAQ (reference sequence). The CDR3 is 14 amino acids. CDR3 loop: CAGSTGASNTEAFF. CDR3 nucleotides: TGTGCCGGCAGCACGGGGGCCTCGAACACTGAAGCTTTCTTT.

Ten or more counts support this clonotype. The chain recombines TRBV7-9 with TRBJ1-5; TRBD1 matches at 10 bases. The CDR3 consists of 15 residues. V was clipped by 5 bases and J by 0 bases; unmatched bases: 1. The germline gives CDR1 SEHNR, CDR2 FQNEAQ (reference sequence). The CDR3 sequence is CASSGQGGSNQPQHF. The CDR3 DNA sequence: TGTGCCAGCAGCGGACAGGGGGGTAGCAATCAGCCCCAGCATTTT.

This clonotype was counted a few times. The chain combines TRBV24-1 with TRBJ1-1; weak D call: TRBD1 (6 bases). The germline CDR1 and CDR2 sequences are KGHDR and SFDVKD. The CDR3 runs to 15 residues. Trimming took off 9 bases at V and 3 bases at J, with 19 bases between the two ends. CDR3 sequence reads: CATPMGGDADTEAFF. The CDR3 nucleotides read TGTGCCACCCCGATGGGGGGCGATGCGGACACTGAAGCTTTCTTT.

This clonotype was seen a few times. The chain uses TRBV29-1 and TRBJ2-7; a weak D match, TRBD1 (6 bases). CDR1 SQVTM and CDR2 ANQGSEA come from the germline V gene. Trimming left V 1 base short and J 3 bases short, with 16 bases between. This CDR3 is 15 amino acids long. CDR3 sequence: CSVEVLDRRVYEQYF. CDR3 sequence (DNA): TGCAGCGTTGAAGTCTTGGACAGAAGAGTCTACGAGCAGTACTTC.

This clonotype was observed at least ten times. The chain couples TRBV19 to TRBJ2-3; 7 positions match TRBD2. Germline V lookup: CDR1 LNHDA, CDR2 SQIVND (reference sequence). This CDR3 is 17 amino acids long. With 4 bases clipped from V and 3 bases from J, the junction kept 13 bases outside the gene matches. CDR3 region: CASSKSGNRRRTDTQYF. CDR3 nucleotide sequence: TGTGCCAGTAGTAAAAGCGGGAACCGTCGTCGTACAGATACGCAGTATTTT.

This clonotype has ten or more counts. V usage is TRBV27 and J usage is TRBJ1-5, with 9 bases matching TRBD1. Germline trimming cut 8 bases from V and 6 bases from J; bases unmatched to any gene: 8. CDR1 is MNHEY, CDR2 SMNVEV, per germline (reference sequence). CDR3 length equals 14 residues. The CDR3, as DNA: TGTGCCAGCCGCTCCGGGACAGGGACTCAGCCCCAGCATTTT. Translating it yields CASRSGTGTQPQHF.

This clonotype has at least ten counts. This sequence joins TRBV11-3 and TRBJ2-5, with TRBD2 as a possible D gene (6 bases). The V and J ends lost 0 bases and 5 bases respectively, with 19 bases between them. Germline CDR1 and CDR2: SGHNT and YENEEA. The CDR3 consists of 17 residues. Written as DNA, the CDR3 is TGTGCCAGCAGCTTAGATTCAGTGGGAGGTGGTGAGGAGACCCAGTACTTC. Translation: CASSLDSVGGGEETQYF.

This clonotype was found many times. The chain links TRBV9 to TRBJ2-1; no definite D call. Trimming cost V 0 bases and J 0 bases, with 7 bases left between them. Germline V gene data show CDR1 as SGDLS and CDR2 as YYNGEE. The CDR3 contains 15 residues. In DNA, the CDR3 is TGTGCCAGCAGCGTAGACTCAAACTCCTACAATGAGCAGTTCTTC. This encodes CASSVDSNSYNEQFF.

About this clonotype itself: This may stem from a read error, because a much larger clone lies one nucleotide away. V usage is TRBV28 and J usage is TRBJ2-1; TRBD1 might be the D (5 bases). The CDR3 has 14 amino acids. Germline assignment: CDR1 MDHEN and CDR2 SYDVKM. The CDR3: CANSLPRVGNEQFF. In DNA form, the CDR3 reads TGTGCCAACAGTTTACCCAGGGTGGGCAATGAGCAGTTCTTC. Combining the CDR3 with reference TRBV28 and TRBJ2-1 gives the whole variable domain DVKVTQSSRYLVKRTGEKVFLECVQDMDHENMFWYRQDPGLGLRLIYFSYDVKMKEKGDIPEGYSVSREKKERFSLILESASTNQTSMYLCANSLPRVGNEQFFGPGTRLTVL.

This clonotype has a handful of counts. This chain joins TRBV15 and TRBJ2-7; D unresolved. This CDR3 contains 14 residues. Per the germline V gene, CDR1 is LNHNV and CDR2 is YYDKDF (reference sequence). V gave up 0 bases and J gave up 6 bases, with 12 bases separating them. The DNA of the CDR3 is TGTGCCACCAGCAGAGATATCGGGTATAGCGAGCAGTACTTC. Residues: CATSRDIGYSEQYF.

At least ten counts were recorded for this clonotype. This chain connects TRBV6-2 or TRBV6-3 to TRBJ2-1; 7 bases are shared with TRBD2. CDR3 length equals 13 residues. The germline V gene has CDR1 MNHEY and CDR2 SVGEGT. Losses at the gene ends were 8 bases for V and 9 bases for J; bases not matched to a gene: 10. CDR3 in amino acids: CASLSSREFEQFF. For the CDR3, the DNA is TGTGCCAGCCTCTCCTCGCGGGAGTTTGAGCAGTTCTTC.

The rearrangement links TRBV29-1 to TRBJ2-1; no firm D call. Between the trimmed V and J ends, which lost 2 bases and 8 bases, there was a span of 10 bases. Germline V gene sequence: CDR1 SQVTM, CDR2 ANQGSEA. This CDR3 comprises 12 residues. The CDR3 DNA reads as TGCAGCGTTGAACCAGCCATCGATGAGCAGTTCTTC. It specifies CSVEPAIDEQFF.

This clonotype was recorded many times. The chain combines TRBV5-1 with TRBJ2-7; 9 bases are shared with TRBD1. The germline CDR1 and CDR2 sequences are SGHRS and YFSETQ. This CDR3 is 16 amino acids long. The trim removed 0 bases at V and 3 bases at J, leaving 7 bases unmatched. The DNA for the CDR3 is TGCGCCAGCAGCTTGGGTGGAGGGACAGGGAACTACGAGCAGTACTTC. Translated, it gives CASSLGGGTGNYEQYF.

This clonotype was counted at least ten times. The V and J genes are TRBV12-3 or TRBV12-4 and TRBJ2-1; D could derive from TRBD1 or TRBD2 (5 bases each). V lost 6 bases and J lost 6, with 18 bases in between. This CDR3 region has 15 residues. The DNA of the CDR3 is TGTGCCAGCAGCGAACTAGGACCGGGGCGCAATGAGCAGTTCTTC. Protein sequence: CASSELGPGRNEQFF.

This clonotype was observed a few times. J is TRBJ1-4 and V is TRBV29-1, with a weak D call TRBD1 (5 bases). CDR3 length: 12 amino acids. V lost 4 bases and J lost 4, with 7 bases in between. From germline, CDR1 is SQVTM and CDR2 ANQGSEA. CDR3: CSVGQSNEKLFF. For the CDR3, the DNA is TGCAGCGTTGGACAGAGTAATGAAAAACTGTTTTTT.

This clonotype was observed many times. The V gene is TRBV28, the J gene TRBJ2-7; 7 nucleotides match TRBD2. Germline V gene sequence: CDR1 MDHEN, CDR2 SYDVKM. The CDR3 has 14 amino acids. J gave up 3 bases and V 6 bases, and 8 bases lay outside the gene matches. The CDR3 sequence is CASSLSGLGYEQYF. CDR3 bases: TGTGCCAGCAGCCTTAGCGGGTTAGGCTACGAGCAGTACTTC.

This clonotype was detected many times. The rearrangement joins TRBV27 to TRBJ2-7; a possible D gene is TRBD1 (6 bases). The V end lost 6 bases, the J end lost 2 bases, and 17 bases lay between the germline ends. Germline lookup yields CDR1 MNHEY and CDR2 SMNVEV (reference sequence). The length of the CDR3 is 15 residues. The DNA for the CDR3 is TGTGCCAGCAGGAGAGAGACAGGCGCTACCTACGAGCAGTACTTC. Its translation: CASRRETGATYEQYF.

In this sample, this clonotype turned up once. The V and J genes are TRBV7-9 and TRBJ1-1, with D unresolved. The V and J ends lost 2 bases and 6 bases respectively, with 4 bases between them. Germline CDR1 reads SEHNR; CDR2 reads FQNEAQ (reference sequence). CDR3 length: 11 amino acids. Here the CDR3 DNA reads TGTGCCAGCAGCTTAAGCCCTGAAGCTTTCTTT. Translation: CASSLSPEAFF.

The gene calls are TRBV4-1 and TRBJ2-7; 10 bases align to TRBD2. This CDR3 has 16 amino acids. Trimming removed 0 bases from V and 4 bases from J; junction bases left unmatched: 6. Germline CDR1 MGHRA, CDR2 YSYEKL. As DNA, the CDR3 is TGCGCCAGCAGCCAAGAAGGTCTAGCGGGAGTGTACGAGCAGTACTTC. Translating gives CASSQEGLAGVYEQYF.